Shown below are 23 T cell receptor beta chains from a single sample sequenced in a study of blood T cell repertoires in COVID-19. TCRdb's table, derived via immunoSEQ multiplex PCR, lists solely in-frame clones and lacks some. Here the sample spans 60,000 to 70,000 clones, 80% to 85% being singletons. Sequencing used peripheral blood. The receptors here all came from a human donor in a cohort sampled during active COVID-19.

This clone is a singleton in its sample. This chain links TRBV5-1 with TRBJ1-2, with 8 nucleotides matching TRBD1. The CDR3 totals 15 residues. The germline V gene encodes CDR1 SGHRS and CDR2 YFSETQ. Losses at the gene ends were 1 base for V and 5 bases for J; bases not matched to a gene: 7. The CDR3 protein is CASSLSTGVIYGYTF. Written as DNA, the CDR3 is TGCGCCAGCAGCTTGTCGACAGGGGTTATTTATGGCTACACCTTC.

The rearrangement uses TRBV7-2 and TRBJ1-6, with TRBD1 as a possible D gene (5 bases). Germline-derived CDR1 and CDR2 are SGHTA and FQGNSA. Trimming pared 4 bases from V and 7 bases from J, leaving 14 bases between. The CDR3 is 15 amino acids. DNA for the CDR3: TGTGCCAGCAGCTCCCAGGGATTAGGCAATTCACCCCTCCACTTT. Its translation: CASSSQGLGNSPLHF.

The sample holds a few counts of this clone. This chain links TRBV7-8 with TRBJ2-5; 9 bases match TRBD2. Germline V gene lookup returns CDR1 SGHVS and CDR2 FQNEAQ. This CDR3 has 20 residues. J gave up 2 bases and V 1 base, and 17 bases lay outside the gene matches. CDR3 coding DNA: TGTGCCAGCAGCTTAGTTACGGGGTTCGTTCCTAGCGGGGATCAAGAGACCCAGTACTTC. Translation gives CASSLVTGFVPSGDQETQYF.

The chain carries TRBV27 and TRBJ1-5; 8 bases map to TRBD1. The CDR3 has 15 amino acids. Trimming removed 5 bases from V and 6 bases from J; junction bases left unmatched: 9. Germline assignment: CDR1 MNHEY and CDR2 SMNVEV (reference sequence). The CDR3 here is CASSTGTGFFQPQHF. The CDR3 region has the DNA TGTGCCAGCAGTACCGGGACAGGATTTTTTCAGCCCCAGCATTTT.

The chain uses TRBV10-3 and TRBJ1-5; D is unclear. The CDR3 contains 17 residues. CDR1 ENHRY and CDR2 SYGVKD come from the germline V gene. Trimming took off 0 bases at V and 6 bases at J, with 18 bases between the two ends. The CDR3 coding sequence is TGTGCCATCAGTGAGTCGTTAGGTCCCGGAGGTGGTCAGCCCCAGCATTTT. Amino acids: CAISESLGPGGGQPQHF.

The CDR3: CASSYGASSGNTIYF. The CDR3 DNA follows: TGTGCCAGCAGTTACGGGGCGAGCTCTGGAAACACCATATATTTT. The chain uses TRBV6-5 and TRBJ1-3; tentatively, D is TRBD1 (5 bases). Trimming shortened V by 2 bases and J by 0 bases, and 8 bases separated the two germline ends. This CDR3 has 15 residues. Germline loops: CDR1 MNHEY, CDR2 SVGAGI.

This chain joins TRBV5-1 and TRBJ2-7; 8 positions match TRBD1. CDR1 is SGHRS and CDR2 is YFSETQ in the germline V gene. The CDR3 has 15 amino acids. V trimming: 1 base; J trimming: 1 base; junction bases outside the gene matches: 4. In DNA, the CDR3 is TGCGCCAGCAGCTTGTTGGGACAGGCTTCCTACGAGCAGTACTTC. It translates to CASSLLGQASYEQYF.

The gene calls are TRBV19 and TRBJ2-4; D ambiguous. Per the germline V gene, CDR1 is LNHDA and CDR2 is SQIVND (reference sequence). The CDR3 is 15 amino acids. Between the trimmed V and J ends, which lost 8 bases and 0 bases, there was a span of 14 bases. CDR3 in amino acids: CASSRSLLAKNIQYF. The CDR3 nucleotides are TGTGCCAGTTCTAGATCTCTCCTAGCCAAAAACATTCAGTACTTC.

This clone was seen more than once but under ten times. The chain employs TRBV6-5 and TRBJ1-1, with 8 bases matching TRBD1. There are 14 residues in the CDR3. The germline V gene encodes CDR1 MNHEY and CDR2 SVGAGI. V was pared by 4 bases and J by 7 bases, with 8 bases of the junction left unmatched. The CDR3: CASSLLLGQGEAFF. The DNA of the CDR3 is TGTGCCAGCAGTTTACTCCTTGGACAGGGTGAAGCTTTCTTT.

V gene TRBV24-1 combines with J gene TRBJ2-3; 11 bases fit TRBD1. This CDR3 has 15 amino acids. From germline, CDR1 is KGHDR and CDR2 SFDVKD. Trimming removed 4 bases from V and 5 bases from J; junction bases left unmatched: 4. The CDR3 is CATSDPGQGGDTQYF. In DNA, the CDR3 is TGTGCCACCAGTGACCCGGGACAGGGGGGAGATACGCAGTATTTT.

The chain has TRBV7-9 and TRBJ2-5; 9 bases map to TRBD2. CDR3 length equals 15 residues. V was clipped by 1 base and J by 5 bases; unmatched bases: 5. Germline V gives CDR1 SEHNR, CDR2 FQNEAQ (reference sequence). The CDR3 DNA reads TGTGCCAGCAGCTTAGTCGCTAGCGGGGATGAGACCCAGTACTTC. This codes for CASSLVASGDETQYF.

This clone was seen a few times. The chain links TRBV5-5 to TRBJ2-3, with 7 bases identical to TRBD2. CDR3 length: 12 residues. In germline, CDR1 is SGHKS, CDR2 YYEKEE (reference sequence). V shed 2 bases, J shed 8 bases, and the junction held 2 bases outside the gene matches. CDR3 DNA: TGTGCCAGCAGCTTAGCGGGGCTTACGCAGTATTTT. The encoded protein is CASSLAGLTQYF.

The CDR3 DNA is TGTGCCAGCAGTTTATCTCTACCGGGACTAGCGGGGGACTTCCAAGAGACCCAGTACTTC. Residues: CASSLSLPGLAGDFQETQYF. This rearrangement joins TRBV27 to TRBJ2-5; 14 positions agree with TRBD2. From germline, CDR1 is MNHEY and CDR2 SMNVEV (reference sequence). The CDR3 is made up of 20 amino acids. Trimming took 0 bases from V and 1 from J; bases not matched to a gene: 10.

The genes are TRBV28 and TRBJ1-2, with 10 bases lining up with TRBD1. The germline gives CDR1 MDHEN, CDR2 SYDVKM. The CDR3 is made up of 14 amino acids. With 6 bases clipped from V and 0 bases from J, the junction kept 1 base outside the gene matches. DNA for the CDR3: TGTGCCAGCAGGGGGACAGGGGCTAACTATGGCTACACCTTC. This codes for CASRGTGANYGYTF.

This clone was seen only a few times. The CDR3 nucleotides are TGTGCCAGCAGTTTTGGCGGGAGACAGTCCCAGCATTTT. Its translation is CASSFGGRQSQHF. The chain couples TRBV2 to TRBJ1-5, with D perhaps matching TRBD1 (5 bases). Germline V gene sequence: CDR1 SNHLY, CDR2 FYNNEI. V lost 5 bases and J lost 11, with 16 bases in between. There are 13 residues in the CDR3.

V and J are TRBV27 and TRBJ2-1, with D tentatively TRBD1 (6 bases). Germline assignment: CDR1 MNHEY and CDR2 SMNVEV (reference sequence). V was trimmed by 6 bases and J by 15 bases, leaving 21 bases between them. The CDR3 length is 13 residues. The CDR3 DNA reads TGTGCCAGCAGACCGGGAACCAGGGGCCCTATGTTCTTC. This translates into CASRPGTRGPMFF.

The chain carries TRBV5-1 and TRBJ2-5, with TRBD2 matching over 13 bases. V lost 5 bases, J lost 4 bases, and 5 bases stayed unmatched. The CDR3 spans 15 residues. Germline V gene sequence: CDR1 SGHRS, CDR2 YFSETQ. The CDR3 coding sequence is TGCGCCAGCAGAGGACTAGCGGGGGCACTAGAGACCCAGTACTTC. Its protein is CASRGLAGALETQYF. Using reference TRBV5-1 and TRBJ2-5 for the parts outside the CDR3, the full variable domain is KAGVTQTPRYLIKTRGQQVTLSCSPISGHRSVSWYQQTPGQGLQFLFEYFSETQRNKGNFPGRFSGRQFSNSRSEMNVSTLELGDSALYLCASRGLAGALETQYFGPGTRLLVL.

This CDR3 is CASSSGDTQYF. The CDR3 DNA is TGCGCCAGCAGCAGCGGAGATACGCAGTATTTT. The chain links TRBV5-1 to TRBJ2-3; D is perhaps TRBD2 (5 bases). CDR3 length: 11 amino acids. With 4 bases removed from V and 5 bases from J, the gap between germline ends came to 5 bases. Germline loops: CDR1 SGHRS, CDR2 YFSETQ.

This clone came up a few times. This rearrangement joins TRBV7-6 to TRBJ2-5; possibly TRBD2 for D (6 bases). Germline values: CDR1 SGHVS, CDR2 FNYEAQ. This CDR3 has 14 residues. Trimming removed 0 bases from V and 4 bases from J, with 9 bases in between. CDR3 residues: CASSLAGLGETQYF. The CDR3 bases are TGTGCCAGCAGCTTAGCGGGACTCGGAGAGACCCAGTACTTC.

V gene TRBV10-2 combines with J gene TRBJ1-6, with D tentatively TRBD1 (5 bases). Germline V gene data show CDR1 as WSHSY and CDR2 as SAAADI. This CDR3 is 14 amino acids long. Deletions cut 7 bases from V and 4 bases from J, with 11 bases between. DNA of the CDR3: TGCGCCAGCACCCATGACAGTTATAATTCACCCCTCCACTTT. Its protein product is CASTHDSYNSPLHF.

The gene calls are TRBV7-9 and TRBJ2-3; 10 bases fit TRBD2. V lost 5 bases to trimming and J lost 6 bases; unmatched junction nucleotides: 5. The CDR3 is 14 amino acids. Germline values: CDR1 SEHNR, CDR2 FQNEAQ (reference sequence). The CDR3 reads CASSQSGGADTQYF. In nucleotides, the CDR3 is TGTGCCAGCAGCCAGAGCGGGGGGGCGGATACGCAGTATTTT.

The gene calls are TRBV18 and TRBJ1-4, with D possibly being TRBD1 (6 bases). From germline, CDR1 is KGHSH and CDR2 LQKENI. V gave up 3 bases and J gave up 8 bases, with 10 bases separating them. CDR3 length equals 13 residues. The CDR3 DNA reads TGTGCCAGCTCACCCCGGACAGTCGAAAAACTGTTTTTT. Translated: CASSPRTVEKLFF.

The V call is TRBV29-1, the J call TRBJ1-1; 7 nucleotides agree with TRBD1. The CDR3 is 15 amino acids. CDR1 is SQVTM and CDR2 is ANQGSEA in the germline V gene. V shed 7 bases and J 0 bases; nucleotides not matched to a gene: 11. Written as DNA, the CDR3 is TGCAGCGCCAACCTGGGACAGCCGATGAACACTGAAGCTTTCTTT. Its translation is CSANLGQPMNTEAFF.